The clone carrying this TCR beta chain was recorded only once. This record belongs to a study of blood T cell repertoires in COVID-19. This CDR3 region has 16 residues. V gave up 0 bases and J gave up 4 bases; unmatched junction bases: 3. The germline V gene has CDR1 MRHNA and CDR2 SNTAGT. Measured with immunoSEQ multiplex PCR; TCRdb has only the in-frame clones, and not every one. The profile covers roughly 300,000 clones, with about 82% appearing a single time and about 1.6% taken by the ten largest. This chain uses TRBV6-4 with TRBJ2-2; 9 bases fit TRBD2. Sequencing used peripheral blood. The receptor comes from a woman in her fifties or sixties with acute or convalescent COVID-19. The CDR3 DNA reads as TGTGCCAGCAGTGACTCGGCGGGAGGGCGCACCGGGGAGCTGTTTTTT. Its translation is CASSDSAGGRTGELFF.